The source of this T cell receptor beta chain is a study of regulatory T cells in long-lasting Graves disease. Sample time point: persistent/refractory GD, antithyroid drugs over 5 years with positive TRAb. Extracted RNA from PBMCs served as the source of the TCR library. This clonotype was observed at least ten times. Sequencing libraries for TCR beta were prepared with iRepertoire HTBI primers and Arm-PCR of CDR3 regions. MiXCR was run by TCRdb on the multiplex PCR reads, yielding one entry per CDR3 protein. In the table there are 400,000 to 500,000 distinct CDR3 sequences, 20% to 25% of which are singletons. The input for sequencing was peripheral blood mononuclear cells (PBMCs), taken when the disease was refractory, from a patient treated with antithyroid drugs. This sequence was found in a female donor with Graves disease.

The CDR3 spells CASSQGRDRPGVQYF. The DNA of the CDR3 is TGCGCCAGCAGCCAAGGCCGGGACAGGCCCGGTGTGCAGTACTTC. V and J are TRBV4-1 and TRBJ2-7; 8 nucleotides match TRBD1. CDR1 and CDR2 from the germline V gene are MGHRA and YSYEKL. The CDR3 length is 15 residues. V trimming: 1 base; J trimming: 9 bases; junction bases outside the gene matches: 11.